The rows below give T cell receptor beta chains drawn from one sample of a study of blood T cell repertoires in COVID-19. Sequencing was performed with immunoSEQ multiplex PCR; in TCRdb, only in-frame clones are kept and a portion is missing. The sample includes about 62,000 clones, 80% to 90% of them seen just once. The sample comprised peripheral blood. These TCRs come from a woman aged 55-75 years with COVID-19, enrolled during active disease. Each CDR3 is given with its conserved first and last residue. Fields, in order: D gene, J gene, V gene, clone size, CDR3 DNA, CDR3 protein. A D gene is named only where the DNA matches it firmly. Clone size is stated in some rows and not others, as once, few, many or a class when expanded.

>TRBD1|TRBJ2-5|TRBV7-2|-
TGTGCCAGCAGCTCCCCCGGACAGGGTAGGGAGACCCAGTACTTC
CASSSPGQGRETQYF
>TRBD2|TRBJ2-7|TRBV7-2|-
TGTGCCAGCAGCTCCCTAGCGGGGACCTCCTACGAGCAGTACTTC
CASSSLAGTSYEQYF
>TRBD2|TRBJ2-1|TRBV18|-
TGTGCCAGCTCACCCCCTTCCCGGACTAGCGGGAGAGGTGAGCAGTTCTTC
CASSPPSRTSGRGEQFF
>-|TRBJ1-5|TRBV6-1|-
TGTGCCAGCAGTGAAGGGGCAAACAATCAGCCCCAGCATTTT
CASSEGANNQPQHF
>TRBD1|TRBJ2-3|TRBV3-1/TRBV3-2|-
TGTGCCAGCAGCCACCTGTCTCCAAGCGGGACAGGGAAGGCAGATACGCAGTATTTT
CASSHLSPSGTGKADTQYF
>-|TRBJ1-1|TRBV30|-
TGTGCCTGGAGTGTTTGGAGGGACACTGAAGCTTTCTTT
CAWSVWRDTEAFF
>TRBD1|TRBJ2-7|TRBV3-1/TRBV3-2|-
TGTGCCAGCAGGGGGACAGGGGAAGGCTACGAGCAGTACTTC
CASRGTGEGYEQYF
>-|TRBJ2-2|TRBV6-4|-
TGTGCCAGCAGTGCCTCGCTAGACAACACCGGGGAGCTGTTTTTT
CASSASLDNTGELFF
>TRBD2|TRBJ2-1|TRBV6-2/TRBV6-3|-
TGTGCCAGCACCCCACCGGGACTAGTGGCCTACAATGAGCAGTTCTTC
CASTPPGLVAYNEQFF
>-|TRBJ2-7|TRBV4-3|-
TGCGCCAGCAGCCAAGGGGCAGCAAGCTCCTACGAGCAGTACTTC
CASSQGAASSYEQYF
>-|TRBJ2-2|TRBV7-9|-
TGTGCCAGCAGCCTAAATAGCGCACTCGCGAACACCGGGGAGCTGTTTTTT
CASSLNSALANTGELFF
>TRBD2|TRBJ2-5|TRBV4-1|-
TGCGCCAGCAGCCACACTAGCGGGGGGGCCCAAGAGACCCAGTACTTC
CASSHTSGGAQETQYF
>TRBD1|TRBJ2-7|TRBV11-1|once
TGTGCCAGCAGCCGCCGACCGGGACAGGGGGCTCGTGAGCAGTACTTC
CASSRRPGQGAREQYF
>TRBD2|TRBJ2-3|TRBV29-1|once
TGCAGCGCATCCGCCGGTGCGGGAGTCACAGATACGCAGTATTTT
CSASAGAGVTDTQYF
>TRBD2|TRBJ2-7|TRBV4-1|few
TGCGCCAGCAGCCAAGATTGGAGGACTAGCGGGACCTACGAGCAGTACTTC
CASSQDWRTSGTYEQYF
>TRBD2|TRBJ2-2|TRBV7-3|-
TGTGCCAGCAGCTTAAGGGCTAGCGGGGGGTTGAACACCGGGGAGCTGTTTTTT
CASSLRASGGLNTGELFF
>-|TRBJ2-1|TRBV9|-
TGTGCCAGCAGCGGAGGACTCCTTTACAATGAGCAGTTCTTC
CASSGGLLYNEQFF
>-|TRBJ2-7|TRBV18|-
TGTGCCAGCTCATCTGGACAGTTCTCCTACGAGCAGTACTTC
CASSSGQFSYEQYF
>TRBD1|TRBJ2-2|TRBV24-1|-
TGTGCCACCAGTGATCCGACAGGGGGGGCGAACACCGGGGAGCTGTTTTTT
CATSDPTGGANTGELFF
>TRBD1|TRBJ1-1|TRBV28|-
TGTGCGTCCGACAGGGAAGGTACTGAAGCTTTCTTT
CASDREGTEAFF
>-|TRBJ2-7|TRBV6-2/TRBV6-3|few
TGTGCCAGCAGTTACTCGACAGACAGCTACGAGCAGTACTTC
CASSYSTDSYEQYF
>TRBD1|TRBJ2-5|TRBV19|-
TGTGCCAGTAGTACCGGGACAGGGGCTGCGGAGACCCAGTACTTC
CASSTGTGAAETQYF
>-|TRBJ2-1|TRBV14|-
TGTGCCAGCACCCGATTTTCGGGGACCTACAATGAGCAGTTCTTC
CASTRFSGTYNEQFF
>TRBD2|TRBJ2-2|TRBV7-2|-
TGTGCCAGCAGCCGCAGAGGACTAGCAGATAACACCGGGGAGCTGTTTTTT
CASSRRGLADNTGELFF
>-|TRBJ2-2|TRBV7-3|few
TGTGCCAGCAGCTTACAATGCACCGGGGAGCTGTTTTTT
CASSLQCTGELFF
>-|TRBJ1-2|TRBV28|-
TGTGCCAGCACCCCCGAGCGGCAGGGCTACACCTTC
CASTPERQGYTF
>-|TRBJ1-5|TRBV30|-
TGTGCCTGGAGTGGGCAGGGCAATCAGCCCCAGCATTTT
CAWSGQGNQPQHF
>-|TRBJ2-3|TRBV9|-
TGTGCCAGCAGCGTAGCTCGGAGGGTTAGCACAGATACGCAGTATTTT
CASSVARRVSTDTQYF
>TRBD1|TRBJ1-2|TRBV9|-
TGTGCCAGCAGCGTAGGACAGGGGGCGTTGTATGGCTACACCTTC
CASSVGQGALYGYTF
>-|TRBJ1-1|TRBV29-1|-
TGCAGCGTTGTGTCCAGGGTAAAAACTGAAGCTTTCTTT
CSVVSRVKTEAFF
>-|TRBJ2-5|TRBV9|-
TGTGCCAGCAGCGTAGGAGGAAGGCAAGAGACCCAGTACTTC
CASSVGGRQETQYF
>TRBD2|TRBJ2-5|TRBV11-2|-
TGTGCCAGCAGCGGGCGACTAGCGGGAGTTCAAGAGACCCAGTACTTC
CASSGRLAGVQETQYF
>TRBD1|TRBJ2-5|TRBV18|-
TGTGCCAGCTCACCACGGACAGGGCAAGAGACCCAGTACTTC
CASSPRTGQETQYF
>-|TRBJ1-5|TRBV13|-
TGTGCCAGCAGCCCAAGGGGTCGTCAGCCCCAGCATTTT
CASSPRGRQPQHF
>TRBD1|TRBJ1-2|TRBV6-5|-
TGTGCCAGCAGTCAGACAGGGGCGGTTGGCTACACCTTC
CASSQTGAVGYTF
>TRBD1|TRBJ1-6|TRBV5-6|-
TGTGCCAGCAGCCCCCGGTGGGGACAGTTTAATTCACCCCTCCACTTT
CASSPRWGQFNSPLHF
>-|TRBJ1-5|TRBV5-8|few
TGTGCCAGCAGCGCCGTGGGGGCTCAGCCCCAGCATTTT
CASSAVGAQPQHF
>TRBD2|TRBJ2-7|TRBV11-2|-
TGTGCCAGCAGCTTCGGGACTACTATTTACGAGCAGTACTTC
CASSFGTTIYEQYF
>TRBD1|TRBJ2-1|TRBV19|-
TGTGCCAGTAGTGTCGGGACAGGGGACCCCAATGAGCAGTTCTTC
CASSVGTGDPNEQFF
>-|TRBJ2-2|TRBV5-1|once
TGCGCCAGCAGCTTGGCCCGTACCGGGGAGCTGTTTTTT
CASSLARTGELFF
>TRBD2|TRBJ2-3|TRBV7-2|-
TGTGCCAGCAGCTTAGCGCTCACTAGCGGCACAGATACGCAGTATTTT
CASSLALTSGTDTQYF
>TRBD2|TRBJ2-3|TRBV4-3|-
TGCGCCAGCAGCCATACTAGCGGAAGCACAGATACGCAGTATTTT
CASSHTSGSTDTQYF
>TRBD2|TRBJ2-3|TRBV14|once
TGTGCCAGCAGCCAAGATCTTGGTGCGGGAGGGTGGACAGATACGCAGTATTTT
CASSQDLGAGGWTDTQYF
>TRBD2|TRBJ2-5|TRBV14|few
TGTGCCAGCAGCCAACCTAGCGGGAGGGCCCAAGAGACCCAGTACTTC
CASSQPSGRAQETQYF
>TRBD2|TRBJ2-1|TRBV19|-
TGTGCCAGTAGTAACTTAGCGGGTCGCTCCTACAATGAGCAGTTCTTC
CASSNLAGRSYNEQFF
>-|TRBJ2-5|TRBV27|-
TGTGCCAGCAGTACTCGACAGCGCGAGACCCAGTACTTC
CASSTRQRETQYF